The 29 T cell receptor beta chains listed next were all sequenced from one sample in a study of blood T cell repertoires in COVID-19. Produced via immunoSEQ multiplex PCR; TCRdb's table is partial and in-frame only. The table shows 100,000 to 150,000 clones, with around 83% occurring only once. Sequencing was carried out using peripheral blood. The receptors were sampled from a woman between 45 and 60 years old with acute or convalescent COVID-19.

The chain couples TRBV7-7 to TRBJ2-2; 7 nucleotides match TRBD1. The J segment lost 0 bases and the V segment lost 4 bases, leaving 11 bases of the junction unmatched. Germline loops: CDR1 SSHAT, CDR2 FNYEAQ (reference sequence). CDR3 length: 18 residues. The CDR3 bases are TGTGCCAGCAGCTCCGCTGTGGGGACAGTTTCGAACACCGGGGAGCTGTTTTTT. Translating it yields CASSSAVGTVSNTGELFF.

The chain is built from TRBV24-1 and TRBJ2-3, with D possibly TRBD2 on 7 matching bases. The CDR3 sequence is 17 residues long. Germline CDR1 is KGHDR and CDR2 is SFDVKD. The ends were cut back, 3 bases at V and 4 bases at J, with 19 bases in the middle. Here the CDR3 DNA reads TGTGCCACCAGTGATGGGGGGGCCGTGGGAATCGCAGATACGCAGTATTTT. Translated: CATSDGGAVGIADTQYF.

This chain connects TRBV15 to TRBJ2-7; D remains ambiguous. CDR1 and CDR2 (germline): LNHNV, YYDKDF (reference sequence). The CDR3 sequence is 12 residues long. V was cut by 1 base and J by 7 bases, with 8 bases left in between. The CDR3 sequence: CATSRVTGEQYF. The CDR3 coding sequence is TGTGCCACCAGCAGAGTCACCGGGGAGCAGTACTTC.

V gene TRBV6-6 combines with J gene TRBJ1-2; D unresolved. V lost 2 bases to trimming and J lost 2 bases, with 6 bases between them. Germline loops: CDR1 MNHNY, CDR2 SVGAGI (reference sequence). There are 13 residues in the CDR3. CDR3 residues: CASSYEANYGYTF. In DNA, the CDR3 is TGTGCCAGCAGTTACGAGGCCAACTATGGCTACACCTTC.

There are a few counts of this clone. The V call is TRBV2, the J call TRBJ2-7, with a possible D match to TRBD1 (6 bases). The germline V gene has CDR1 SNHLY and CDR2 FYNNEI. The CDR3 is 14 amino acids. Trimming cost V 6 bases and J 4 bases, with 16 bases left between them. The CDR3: CASSGQLLFYEQYF. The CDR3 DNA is TGTGCCAGCAGCGGACAGCTATTATTTTACGAGCAGTACTTC.

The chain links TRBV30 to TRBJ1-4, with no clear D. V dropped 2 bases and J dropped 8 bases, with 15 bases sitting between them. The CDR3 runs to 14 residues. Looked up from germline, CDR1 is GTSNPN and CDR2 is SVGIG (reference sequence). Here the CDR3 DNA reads TGTGCCTGGAGTTCTTCCCAGGATACCGAAAAACTGTTTTTT. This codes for CAWSSSQDTEKLFF. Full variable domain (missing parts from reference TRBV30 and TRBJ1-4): SQTIHQWPATLVQPVGSPLSLECTVEGTSNPNLYWYRQAAGRGLQLLFYSVGIGQISSEVPQNLSASRPQDRQFILSSKKLLLSDSGFYLCAWSSSQDTEKLFFGSGTQLSVL.

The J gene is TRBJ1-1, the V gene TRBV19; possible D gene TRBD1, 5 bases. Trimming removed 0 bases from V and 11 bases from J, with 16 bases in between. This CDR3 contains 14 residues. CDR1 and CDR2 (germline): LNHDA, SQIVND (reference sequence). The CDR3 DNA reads TGTGCCAGTAGTATAGAGATGCAGGGCTACGTGGCTTTCTTT. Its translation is CASSIEMQGYVAFF.

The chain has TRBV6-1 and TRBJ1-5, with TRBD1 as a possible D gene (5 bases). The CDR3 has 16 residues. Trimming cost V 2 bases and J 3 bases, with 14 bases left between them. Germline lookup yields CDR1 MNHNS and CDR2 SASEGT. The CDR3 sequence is CASSEYRSRANQPQHF. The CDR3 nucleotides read TGTGCCAGCAGTGAATACCGGTCCAGGGCCAATCAGCCCCAGCATTTT.

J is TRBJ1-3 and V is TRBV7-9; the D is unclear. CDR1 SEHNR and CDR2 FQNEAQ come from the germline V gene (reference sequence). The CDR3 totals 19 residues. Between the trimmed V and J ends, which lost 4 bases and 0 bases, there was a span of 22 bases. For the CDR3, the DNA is TGTGCCAGCAGCTCCGCAACAGCCATTACTGGCCCCTCTGGAAACACCATATATTTT. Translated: CASSSATAITGPSGNTIYF.

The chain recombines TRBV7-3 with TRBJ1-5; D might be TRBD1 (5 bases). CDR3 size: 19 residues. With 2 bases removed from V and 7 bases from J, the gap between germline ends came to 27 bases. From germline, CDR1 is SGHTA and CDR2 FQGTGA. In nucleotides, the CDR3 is TGTGCCAGCAGCTTATCCTCTGGCAGGGTCCTCCCCTTAATCCAGCCCCAGCATTTT. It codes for CASSLSSGRVLPLIQPQHF.

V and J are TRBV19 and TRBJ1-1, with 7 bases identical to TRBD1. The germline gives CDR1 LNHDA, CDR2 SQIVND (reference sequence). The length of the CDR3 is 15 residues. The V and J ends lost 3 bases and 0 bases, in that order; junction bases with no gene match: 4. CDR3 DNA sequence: TGTGCCAGTAGTATGGGACAGCTCATGAACACTGAAGCTTTCTTT. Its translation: CASSMGQLMNTEAFF.

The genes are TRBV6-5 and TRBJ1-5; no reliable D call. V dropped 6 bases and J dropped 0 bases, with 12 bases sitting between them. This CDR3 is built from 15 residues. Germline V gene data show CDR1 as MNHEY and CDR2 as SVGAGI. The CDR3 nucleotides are TGTGCCAGCAGACAACAGACACCTAGCAATCAGCCCCAGCATTTT. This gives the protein CASRQQTPSNQPQHF.

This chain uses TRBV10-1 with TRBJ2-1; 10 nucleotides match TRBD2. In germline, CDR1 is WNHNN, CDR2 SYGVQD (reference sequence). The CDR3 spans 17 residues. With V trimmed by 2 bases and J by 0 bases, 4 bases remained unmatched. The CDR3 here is CASSEGTSVISYNEQFF. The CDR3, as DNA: TGCGCCAGCAGTGAGGGGACTAGCGTTATCTCCTACAATGAGCAGTTCTTC.

This CDR3 reads CASSLAGLFQPQHF. CDR3 sequence (DNA): TGTGCCAGCAGCTTGGCCGGTCTTTTTCAGCCCCAGCATTTT. The chain links TRBV5-6 to TRBJ1-5; D unresolved. The V end was cut by 0 bases, the J end by 6 bases, with 10 bases between. The CDR3 spans 14 residues. Looked up from germline, CDR1 is SGHDT and CDR2 is YYEEEE.

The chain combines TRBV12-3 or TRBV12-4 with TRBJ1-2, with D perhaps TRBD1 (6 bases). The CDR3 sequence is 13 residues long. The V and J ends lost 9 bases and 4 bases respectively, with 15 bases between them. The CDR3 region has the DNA TGTGCCAGTGCCGGGACAACCTCCTATGGCTACACCTTC. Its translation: CASAGTTSYGYTF.

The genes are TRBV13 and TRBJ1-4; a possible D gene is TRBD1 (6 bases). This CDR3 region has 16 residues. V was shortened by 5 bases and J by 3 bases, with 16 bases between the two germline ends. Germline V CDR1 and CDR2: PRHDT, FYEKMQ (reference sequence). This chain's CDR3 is CASSRDNPGSNEKLFF. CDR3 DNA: TGTGCCAGCAGCCGGGACAACCCGGGGTCTAATGAAAAACTGTTTTTT.

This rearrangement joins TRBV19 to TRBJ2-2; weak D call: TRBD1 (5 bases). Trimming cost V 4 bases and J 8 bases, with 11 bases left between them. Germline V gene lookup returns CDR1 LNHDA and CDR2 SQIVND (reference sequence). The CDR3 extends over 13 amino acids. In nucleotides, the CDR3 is TGTGCCAGTAGTAAAGGGGCTAGGGGGGAGCTGTTTTTT. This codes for CASSKGARGELFF.

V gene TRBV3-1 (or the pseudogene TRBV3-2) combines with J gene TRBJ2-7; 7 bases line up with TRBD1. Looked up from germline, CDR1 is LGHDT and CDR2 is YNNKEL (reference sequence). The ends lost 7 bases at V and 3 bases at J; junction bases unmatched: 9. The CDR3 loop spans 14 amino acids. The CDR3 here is CASTPGTAYYEQYF. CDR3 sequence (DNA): TGTGCCAGCACCCCCGGGACAGCATACTACGAGCAGTACTTC.

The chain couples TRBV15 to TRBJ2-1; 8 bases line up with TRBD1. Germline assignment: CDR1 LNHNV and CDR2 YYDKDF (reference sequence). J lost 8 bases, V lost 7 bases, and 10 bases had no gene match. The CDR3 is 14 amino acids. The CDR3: CATKDGQGPYEQFF. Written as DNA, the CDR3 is TGTGCCACCAAGGATGGACAGGGCCCCTATGAGCAGTTCTTC.

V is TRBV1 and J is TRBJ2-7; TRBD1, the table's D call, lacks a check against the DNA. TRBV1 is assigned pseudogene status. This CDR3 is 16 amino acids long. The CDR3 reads CTSSRYRDREFYEQYF. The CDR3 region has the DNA TGCACCAGCAGCCGCTACAGGGACAGGGAATTCTACGAGCAGTACTTC.

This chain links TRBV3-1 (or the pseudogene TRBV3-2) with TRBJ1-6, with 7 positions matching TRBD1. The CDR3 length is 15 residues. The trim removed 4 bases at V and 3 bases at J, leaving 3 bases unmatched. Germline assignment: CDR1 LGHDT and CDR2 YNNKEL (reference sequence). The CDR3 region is CASSRTGDYNSPLHF. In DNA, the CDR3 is TGTGCCAGCAGCCGTACAGGGGACTATAATTCACCCCTCCACTTT.

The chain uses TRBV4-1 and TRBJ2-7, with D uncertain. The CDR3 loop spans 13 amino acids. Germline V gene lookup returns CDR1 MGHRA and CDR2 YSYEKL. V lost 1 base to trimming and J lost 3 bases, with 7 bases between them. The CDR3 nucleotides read TGCGCCAGCAGCCAAGTCAGTTACTACGAGCAGTACTTC. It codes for CASSQVSYYEQYF.

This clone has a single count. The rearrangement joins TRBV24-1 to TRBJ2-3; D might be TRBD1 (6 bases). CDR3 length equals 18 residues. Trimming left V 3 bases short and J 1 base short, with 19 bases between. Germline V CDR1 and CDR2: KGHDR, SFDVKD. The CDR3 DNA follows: TGTGCCACCAGTGATCCCTTGGGGCAGGGGTCGGGCACAGATACGCAGTATTTT. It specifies CATSDPLGQGSGTDTQYF.

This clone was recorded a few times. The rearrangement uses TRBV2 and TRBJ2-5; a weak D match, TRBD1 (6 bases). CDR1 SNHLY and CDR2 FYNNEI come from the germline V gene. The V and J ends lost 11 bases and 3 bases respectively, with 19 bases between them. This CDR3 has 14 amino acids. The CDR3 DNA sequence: TGTGCCGTTCACGACCTAAGACAGGAAGAGACCCAGTACTTC. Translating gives CAVHDLRQEETQYF.

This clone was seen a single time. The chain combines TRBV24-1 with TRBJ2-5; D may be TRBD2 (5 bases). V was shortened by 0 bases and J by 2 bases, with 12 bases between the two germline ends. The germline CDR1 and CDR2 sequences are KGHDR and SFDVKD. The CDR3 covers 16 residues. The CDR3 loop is CATSDLSGEGQETQYF. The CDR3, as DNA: TGTGCCACCAGTGATTTGTCCGGGGAAGGGCAAGAGACCCAGTACTTC.

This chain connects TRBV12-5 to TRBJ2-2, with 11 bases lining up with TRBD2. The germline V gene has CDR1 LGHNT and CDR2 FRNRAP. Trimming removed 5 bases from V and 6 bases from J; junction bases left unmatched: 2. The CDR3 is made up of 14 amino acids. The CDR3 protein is CASGISGGAGELFF. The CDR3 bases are TGTGCTAGTGGTATTAGCGGGGGGGCCGGGGAGCTGTTTTTT.

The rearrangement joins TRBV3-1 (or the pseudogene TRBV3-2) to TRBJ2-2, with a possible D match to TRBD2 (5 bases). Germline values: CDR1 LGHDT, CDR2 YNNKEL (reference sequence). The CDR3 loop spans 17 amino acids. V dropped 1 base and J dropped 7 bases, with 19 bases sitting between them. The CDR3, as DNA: TGTGCCAGCAGCCAAGCATCGGGGATGAGCTGGATCGGGGAGCTGTTTTTT. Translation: CASSQASGMSWIGELFF.

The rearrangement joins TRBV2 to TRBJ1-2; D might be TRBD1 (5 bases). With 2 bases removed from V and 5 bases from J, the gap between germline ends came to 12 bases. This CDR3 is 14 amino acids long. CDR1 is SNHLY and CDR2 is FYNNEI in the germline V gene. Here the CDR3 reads CASSEWGERYGYTF. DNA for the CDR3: TGTGCCAGCAGTGAATGGGGGGAACGGTATGGCTACACCTTC.

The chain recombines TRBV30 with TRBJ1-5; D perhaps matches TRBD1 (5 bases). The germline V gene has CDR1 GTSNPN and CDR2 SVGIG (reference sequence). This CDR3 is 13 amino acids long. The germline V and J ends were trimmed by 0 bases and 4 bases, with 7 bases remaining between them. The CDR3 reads CAWSVNRNQPQHF. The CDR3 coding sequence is TGTGCCTGGAGTGTGAACAGGAATCAGCCCCAGCATTTT.